This TCR beta chain was sequenced during a study of blood T cells in healthy people across ages. Overall study findings and caveats: Diversity of TCR beta correlated strongly with naive T cell percentage. Unsorted PBMCs blocked a conclusive comparison of naive and antigen-experienced cells. Per million T cells, the diversity of TCR beta decreased roughly linearly as age advanced.

As to this clonotype: As yet, its antigen is unknown.

CDR1 is MNHNS, CDR2 SASEGT, per germline. The ends lost 5 bases at V and 3 bases at J; junction bases unmatched: 4. The CDR3 has 15 residues. A second PCR, run for about 7 to 11 cycles, used a sample-barcoded 5' primer plus a J-beta primer mix. TCRdb reprocessed the 5' RACE reads with MiXCR, giving one entry per CDR3 protein. The sample lists around 1,500,000 distinct CDR3 sequences, 35% to 45% occurring once. Each sample gave at least 7 million isolated PBMCs. V and J are TRBV6-1 and TRBJ1-4; 9 bases fit TRBD1. This TCR was sampled from a woman under 30 in good health. The sequenced sample was blood. The CDR3 DNA sequence: TGTGCCAGCAGTTCTGGGACAGGGCCTAATGAAAAACTGTTTTTT. Protein product: CASSSGTGPNEKLFF.